One and the same sample provided the 4 T cell receptor beta chains below, sequenced in a study of cytomegalovirus exposure and HLA in healthy donors. PCR primers comprised 60 Vbeta and 13 Jbeta primers. The repertoire was sequenced with immunoSEQ multiplex PCR; TCRdb's copy has only in-frame clones and lacks some. Seen here are some 170,000 clones, 60% to 75% observed once, and the top ten hold almost 3%. The material sequenced was PBMCs. The source of these receptors is a woman between 50 and 59 years old in good health and CMV-seropositive.

The chain has TRBV10-3 and TRBJ2-1; 16 positions match TRBD2. Unmatched junction bases numbered 3, after V lost 6 bases and J lost 7 bases. Germline assignment: CDR1 ENHRY and CDR2 SYGVKD. The CDR3 has 15 amino acids. Written as DNA, the CDR3 is TGTGCCATCAGAGGGACTAGCGGGGGGGCAAATGAGCAGTTCTTC. Residues: CAIRGTSGGANEQFF.

V is TRBV5-1 and J is TRBJ2-3; TRBD2 matches at 7 bases. With V trimmed by 4 bases and J by 0 bases, 8 bases remained unmatched. The CDR3 contains 16 residues. The germline V gene has CDR1 SGHRS and CDR2 YFSETQ. CDR3 nucleotide sequence: TGCGCCAGCAGCGATAACCCAGCGGGGAGCACAGATACGCAGTATTTT. This gives the protein CASSDNPAGSTDTQYF.

The chain uses TRBV5-1 and TRBJ2-3, with D perhaps matching TRBD2 (6 bases). Trimming took off 0 bases at V and 4 bases at J, with 9 bases between the two ends. Germline V gives CDR1 SGHRS, CDR2 YFSETQ. There are 14 residues in the CDR3. CDR3: CASSLAPGADTQYF. CDR3 in DNA: TGCGCCAGCAGCTTGGCCCCGGGGGCAGATACGCAGTATTTT. Combining the CDR3 with reference TRBV5-1 and TRBJ2-3 gives the whole variable domain KAGVTQTPRYLIKTRGQQVTLSCSPISGHRSVSWYQQTPGQGLQFLFEYFSETQRNKGNFPGRFSGRQFSNSRSEMNVSTLELGDSALYLCASSLAPGADTQYFGPGTRLTVL.

The chain recombines TRBV5-4 with TRBJ2-7; 8 bases fit TRBD2. CDR3 size: 15 residues. Trimming removed 3 bases from V and 1 base from J; junction bases left unmatched: 6. Germline V gene data show CDR1 as SGHNT and CDR2 as YYREEE (reference sequence). DNA for the CDR3: TGTGCCAGCAGCTCCGGGGGGGGGAGTTCCTACGAGCAGTACTTC. The encoded protein is CASSSGGGSSYEQYF.